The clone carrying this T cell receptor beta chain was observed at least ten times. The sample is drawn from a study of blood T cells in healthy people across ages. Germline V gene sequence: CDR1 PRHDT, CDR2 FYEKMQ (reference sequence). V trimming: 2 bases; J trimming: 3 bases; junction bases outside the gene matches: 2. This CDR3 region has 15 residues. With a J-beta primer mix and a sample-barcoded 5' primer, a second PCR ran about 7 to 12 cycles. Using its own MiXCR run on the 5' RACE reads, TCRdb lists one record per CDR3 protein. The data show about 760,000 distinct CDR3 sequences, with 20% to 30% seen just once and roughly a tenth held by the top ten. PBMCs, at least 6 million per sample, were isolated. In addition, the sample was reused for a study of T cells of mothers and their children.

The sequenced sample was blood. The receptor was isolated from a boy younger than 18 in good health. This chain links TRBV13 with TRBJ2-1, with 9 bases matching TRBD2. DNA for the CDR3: TGTGCCAGCAGCTTAAGCGGGAGGTTCTACAATGAGCAGTTCTTC. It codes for CASSLSGRFYNEQFF.